These T cell receptor beta chains were read from a single sample in a study of cytomegalovirus exposure and HLA in healthy donors. Data came from immunoSEQ multiplex PCR; TCRdb stores just in-frame clones and leaves some out. The sample yields 100,000 to 150,000 clones, 79% seen once. The sample taken for sequencing was PBMCs. The receptors stem from a man aged 18 to 29 in good health and CMV-seronegative. CDR3s include the opening cysteine and the closing phenylalanine or tryptophan. The D gene is left open where the match is weak. Some rows mark clone size as missing; the rest say once, few, many or name a class of expanded clone.

size	D	V	J	DNA	CDR3
-	-	TRBV7-9	TRBJ1-5	TGTGCCAGCAGCCCGGACAGCGAGAATCAGCCCCAGCATTTT	CASSPDSENQPQHF
once	-	TRBV6-1	TRBJ1-5	TGTGCCAGCAGTGAAAACAGATTTAGCAATCAGCCCCAGCATTTT	CASSENRFSNQPQHF
-	TRBD2	TRBV2	TRBJ2-4	TGTGCCACCGAGACTAGCGGGAGAGATCTAGCCAAAAACATTCAGTACTTC	CATETSGRDLAKNIQYF
-	-	TRBV5-4	TRBJ1-1	TGTGCCAGCAGCTACGGAGGGCGGACTAGGGGCACTGAAGCTTTCTTT	CASSYGGRTRGTEAFF
-	TRBD2	TRBV9	TRBJ2-5	TGTGCCAGCAGCGAAGGGACTAGCATTCGTGAGACCCAGTACTTC	CASSEGTSIRETQYF
-	TRBD2	TRBV7-6	TRBJ2-3	TGTGCCAGCAGCCACGGACTAGCTGCTAGCACAGATACGCAGTATTTT	CASSHGLAASTDTQYF
-	TRBD1	TRBV5-1	TRBJ1-3	TGCGCCAGCAGCCGGGGGACAGTCTCTGGAAACACCATATATTTT	CASSRGTVSGNTIYF
once	TRBD2	TRBV9	TRBJ2-1	TGTGCCAGCAGCCCAACTAGCGCCTCCTACAATGAGCAGTTCTTC	CASSPTSASYNEQFF
-	-	TRBV28	TRBJ1-2	TGTGCCAGCGGCGATGCCAGGGGTGAAAATGGCTACACCTTC	CASGDARGENGYTF
few	TRBD1	TRBV5-1	TRBJ2-7	TGCGCCAGCAGCCCGGGACAGGGGGCATACGAGCAGTACTTC	CASSPGQGAYEQYF
-	TRBD1	TRBV19	TRBJ1-2	TGTGCCAGTAGTACGGTCGGGACAGGGGTCGGCGACGGCTACACCTTC	CASSTVGTGVGDGYTF
-	TRBD1	TRBV18	TRBJ1-1	TGTGCCAGCTCACCAAACTATCTTCGACAGGGATTAATGAACACTGAAGCTTTCTTT	CASSPNYLRQGLMNTEAFF
-	-	TRBV11-2	TRBJ2-7	TGTGCCAGTCGAGGACGGCTTGAGGGCTACGAGCAGTACTTC	CASRGRLEGYEQYF
-	-	TRBV27	TRBJ2-4	TGTGCCAGCAGTTTATCGGGGCGGATAGCCAAAAACATTCAGTACTTC	CASSLSGRIAKNIQYF
-	-	TRBV28	TRBJ1-4	TGTGCCAGCAGTTTCCCGACAGATGCTAATGAAAAACTGTTTTTT	CASSFPTDANEKLFF
-	TRBD2	TRBV5-1	TRBJ2-5	TGCGCCAGCAGCTTGACCGGGACTAGCGGGAACCAAGAGACCCAGTACTTC	CASSLTGTSGNQETQYF
-	TRBD2	TRBV6-1	TRBJ2-1	TGTGCCAGCAGTGGGACTTTTAGCGGGGTCTCCTACAATGAGCAGTTCTTC	CASSGTFSGVSYNEQFF
-	-	TRBV7-8	TRBJ2-2	TGTGCCAGCAGCTTAGGGATTAGCGGCACCGGGGAGCTGTTTTTT	CASSLGISGTGELFF
-	-	TRBV11-1	TRBJ2-1	TGTGCCAGCGGGCGGGGACGATCCACTGAGCAGTTCTTC	CASGRGRSTEQFF
-	TRBD1	TRBV28	TRBJ2-7	TGTGCCAGCACTCCACCGGGACAGGGCCACGAGCAGTACTTC	CASTPPGQGHEQYF
-	TRBD1	TRBV19	TRBJ1-4	TGTGCCAGTAGACCGTCGGGGACAGGGTGGGACGAAAAACTGTTTTTT	CASRPSGTGWDEKLFF
-	-	TRBV12-5	TRBJ1-1	TGTGCTAGTGGTATGGACGTTCATACTATTGAAGCTTTCTTT	CASGMDVHTIEAFF
-	-	TRBV29-1	TRBJ2-3	TGCAGCGTTGTGGGGGGTGTTAAAGATACGCAGTATTTT	CSVVGGVKDTQYF
-	TRBD1	TRBV2	TRBJ2-7	TGTGCCAGCAGTCCACAACCGACAGGGAACTCCTACGAGCAGTACTTC	CASSPQPTGNSYEQYF
-	-	TRBV14	TRBJ1-1	TGTGCCAGCAGCCAACCAGGGGTTACTGAAGCTTTCTTT	CASSQPGVTEAFF
-	TRBD1	TRBV2	TRBJ1-4	TGTGCCAGCAACAGGGGATATGAAAAACTGTTTTTT	CASNRGYEKLFF
-	-	TRBV4-1	TRBJ2-1	TGCGCCAGCAGCCAAGGTGAGGGATTCATTTACAATGAGCAGTTCTTC	CASSQGEGFIYNEQFF
once	TRBD1	TRBV5-4	TRBJ1-1	TGTGCCAGCAGCCCTGGGACAGTAGCGGACACTGAAGCTTTCTTT	CASSPGTVADTEAFF
once	TRBD1	TRBV30	TRBJ1-6	TGTGCCTGGAACCCGGGACAGGGGAATTCACCCCTCCACTTT	CAWNPGQGNSPLHF
few	TRBD1	TRBV5-1	TRBJ2-1	TGCGCCAGCAGCTCATCGACAGGGGGGGGCAATGAGCAGTTCTTC	CASSSSTGGGNEQFF
-	-	TRBV30	TRBJ1-1	TGTGCCTGGGCTCGGGTGGTAGGGAACACTGAAGCTTTCTTT	CAWARVVGNTEAFF
-	TRBD1	TRBV10-3	TRBJ1-1	TGTGCCATCAGTGCGCCGGGACAGGGGAGTCCTGAAGCTTTCTTT	CAISAPGQGSPEAFF